These 14 T cell receptor beta chains were sequenced from one sample in a study of blood T cell repertoires in COVID-19. Sequencing used immunoSEQ multiplex PCR; TCRdb keeps in-frame clones, though not all of them. Here the sample spans a few hundred thousand clones, about 80% being singletons. Sequences were obtained from PBMCs or T cells enriched from blood (not recorded which). All receptors come from a man younger than 40 with acute COVID-19.

The genes are TRBV5-1 and TRBJ2-3; maybe TRBD1 (5 bases). The CDR3 extends over 14 amino acids. V lost 1 base to trimming and J lost 6 bases, with 12 bases between them. CDR1 SGHRS and CDR2 YFSETQ come from the germline V gene. The CDR3 protein is CASSLTGPPDTQYF. In DNA, the CDR3 is TGCGCCAGCAGCTTGACAGGACCGCCGGATACGCAGTATTTT.

This chain joins TRBV11-2 and TRBJ1-1; 9 bases are shared with TRBD1. The germline V gene encodes CDR1 SGHAT and CDR2 FQNNGV. V was pared by 6 bases and J by 5 bases, with 10 bases of the junction left unmatched. The CDR3 spans 15 residues. CDR3 loop: CASRITGTGLTEAFF. Written as DNA, the CDR3 is TGTGCCAGCAGGATTACCGGGACAGGGCTAACTGAAGCTTTCTTT. The full variable domain, its missing parts supplied by reference TRBV11-2 and TRBJ1-1, is EAGVAQSPRYKIIEKRQSVAFWCNPISGHATLYWYQQILGQGPKLLIQFQNNGVVDDSQLPKDRFSAERLKGVDSTLKIQPAKLEDSAVYLCASRITGTGLTEAFFGQGTRLTVV.

The chain is built from TRBV14 and TRBJ2-6; D is unclear. The V end lost 1 base, the J end lost 3 bases, and 4 bases lay between the germline ends. Germline V CDR1 and CDR2: SGHDN, FVKESK. The CDR3 spans 14 residues. In nucleotides, the CDR3 is TGTGCCAGCAGCCAAGGAGGTGGGGCCAACGTCCTGACTTTC. Protein sequence: CASSQGGGANVLTF.

This clone was seen a handful of times. The V gene is TRBV5-6, the J gene TRBJ1-6; TRBD1 matches at 7 bases. The junction had 6 bases not matched to a gene; V was cut back by 5 bases and J by 7 bases. This CDR3 contains 14 residues. Germline V gives CDR1 SGHDT, CDR2 YYEEEE. CDR3 region: CASSPLRGNSPLHF. The CDR3 DNA reads as TGTGCCAGCAGTCCCCTCAGGGGGAATTCACCCCTCCACTTT. The full variable domain, completed using reference TRBV5-6 and TRBJ1-6, is DAGVTQSPTHLIKTRGQQVTLRCSPKSGHDTVSWYQQALGQGPQFIFQYYEEEERQRGNFPDRFSGHQFPNYSSELNVNALLLGDSALYLCASSPLRGNSPLHFGNGTRLTVT.

The V call is TRBV28, the J call TRBJ1-1, with a possible D match to TRBD1 (6 bases). Trimming removed 7 bases at V and 8 bases at J, with 17 bases between. The germline V gene encodes CDR1 MDHEN and CDR2 SYDVKM. CDR3 length equals 13 residues. The CDR3, as DNA: TGTGCCAGCAACACCCAGGGGTCTGCCGAAGCTTTCTTT. This encodes CASNTQGSAEAFF.

A remark on this clone: Sequence at one end of the junction differs from germline and may be a read error. This chain uses TRBV28 with TRBJ1-1, with 9 nucleotides matching TRBD1. Germline V gene data show CDR1 as MDHEN and CDR2 as SYDVKM. The CDR3 extends over 14 amino acids. The CDR3 sequence: CASRRDRVKTEAFF. Written as DNA, the CDR3 is TGTGCCAGCAGACGGGACAGGGTGAAAACTGAAGCTTTCTTT.

The chain couples TRBV5-4 to TRBJ2-1; the D is unclear. The ends were cut back, 3 bases at V and 8 bases at J, with 6 bases in the middle. CDR1 and CDR2 (germline): SGHNT, YYREEE (reference sequence). This CDR3 contains 11 residues. CDR3 sequence (DNA): TGTGCCAGCAGCTCGCGATATGAGCAGTTCTTC. It is translated as CASSSRYEQFF.

This clone was counted a few times. This rearrangement joins TRBV27 to TRBJ1-6; 8 positions agree with TRBD1. Germline CDR1 is MNHEY and CDR2 is SMNVEV (reference sequence). The CDR3 loop spans 14 amino acids. V was pared by 5 bases and J by 10 bases, with 7 bases of the junction left unmatched. The CDR3 DNA sequence: TGTGCCAGCAGTCCACAGGGGGTTGGATCACCCCTCCACTTT. Its protein product is CASSPQGVGSPLHF.

The chain employs TRBV12-3 or TRBV12-4 and TRBJ1-1, with 8 bases aligning to TRBD1. The CDR3 totals 13 residues. J gave up 3 bases and V 6 bases, and 3 bases lay outside the gene matches. This chain's CDR3 is CASRLDRDTEAFF. The DNA for the CDR3 is TGTGCCAGCAGGTTGGACAGGGACACTGAAGCTTTCTTT.

J is TRBJ2-3 and V is TRBV2, with TRBD2 identical over 7 bases. Unmatched junction bases numbered 8, after V lost 9 bases and J lost 2 bases. This CDR3 is 14 amino acids long. CDR1 SNHLY and CDR2 FYNNEI come from the germline V gene. CDR3 sequence reads: CASSRSGNTDTQYF. CDR3 DNA: TGTGCCAGTTCGAGAAGCGGGAACACAGATACGCAGTATTTT.

The V call is TRBV6-5, the J call TRBJ2-7; 8 bases are a match to TRBD1. The germline gives CDR1 MNHEY, CDR2 SVGAGI. Trimming at V came to 0 bases and at J to 3 bases, leaving 7 bases not matched to a gene. The CDR3 contains 16 residues. The CDR3 is CASSYSRQGARYEQYV. As DNA, the CDR3 is TGTGCCAGCAGTTACTCGAGGCAGGGGGCCCGCTACGAGCAGTACGTC.

This sequence joins TRBV15 and TRBJ1-4; D is ambiguous. This CDR3 spans 16 amino acids. Trimming shortened V by 1 base and J by 2 bases, and 11 bases separated the two germline ends. Germline lookup yields CDR1 LNHNV and CDR2 YYDKDF (reference sequence). This CDR3 reads CATSRGDRGTNEKLFF. The CDR3 DNA is TGTGCCACCAGCAGAGGAGACCGCGGGACTAATGAAAAACTGTTTTTT.

The chain joins TRBV30 to TRBJ1-6; D not resolved. From germline, CDR1 is GTSNPN and CDR2 SVGIG (reference sequence). V lost 0 bases to trimming and J lost 10 bases, with 19 bases between them. The CDR3 covers 16 residues. DNA for the CDR3: TGTGCCTGGAGTGTCCGCCGTGGAGCTACCGACTCACCCCTCCACTTT. This codes for CAWSVRRGATDSPLHF. Looking up the rest from reference TRBV30 and TRBJ1-6 gives the full variable domain: SQTIHQWPATLVQPVGSPLSLECTVEGTSNPNLYWYRQAAGRGLQLLFYSVGIGQISSEVPQNLSASRPQDRQFILSSKKLLLSDSGFYLCAWSVRRGATDSPLHFGNGTRLTVT.

This clone was counted a single time. The chain links TRBV5-6 to TRBJ1-2; D may be TRBD1 (6 bases). Trimming removed 4 bases from V and 2 bases from J, with 15 bases in between. The CDR3 is made up of 15 amino acids. Germline V gives CDR1 SGHDT, CDR2 YYEEEE. CDR3 sequence (DNA): TGTGCCAGCAGCGGAGGACCGACAGGAAACTATGGCTACACCTTC. Protein sequence: CASSGGPTGNYGYTF.